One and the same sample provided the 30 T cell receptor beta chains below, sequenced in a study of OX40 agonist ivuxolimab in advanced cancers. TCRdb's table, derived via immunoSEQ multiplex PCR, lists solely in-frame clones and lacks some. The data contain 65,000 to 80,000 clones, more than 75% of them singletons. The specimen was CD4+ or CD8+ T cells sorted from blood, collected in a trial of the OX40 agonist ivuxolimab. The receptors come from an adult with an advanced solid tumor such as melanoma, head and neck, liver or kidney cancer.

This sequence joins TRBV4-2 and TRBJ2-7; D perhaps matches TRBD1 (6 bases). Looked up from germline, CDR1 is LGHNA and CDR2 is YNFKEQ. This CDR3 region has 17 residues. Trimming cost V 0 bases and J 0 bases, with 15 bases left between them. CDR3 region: CASSQDSQGRSSYEQYF. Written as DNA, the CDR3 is TGTGCCAGCAGCCAAGATTCACAGGGTCGGAGCTCCTACGAGCAGTACTTC.

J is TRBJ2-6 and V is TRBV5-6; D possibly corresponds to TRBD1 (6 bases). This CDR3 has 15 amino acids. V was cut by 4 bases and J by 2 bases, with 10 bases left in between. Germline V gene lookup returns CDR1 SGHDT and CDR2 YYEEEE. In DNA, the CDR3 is TGTGCCAGCAGCATACAGGGAGCTGGGGCCAACGTCCTGACTTTC. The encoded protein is CASSIQGAGANVLTF.

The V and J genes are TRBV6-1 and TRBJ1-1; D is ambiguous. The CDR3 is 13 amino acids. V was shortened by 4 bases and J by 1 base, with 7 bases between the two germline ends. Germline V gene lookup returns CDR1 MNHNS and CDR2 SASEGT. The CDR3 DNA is TGTGCCAGCAGTGTCGACAAGAACACTGAAGCTTTCTTT. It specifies CASSVDKNTEAFF.

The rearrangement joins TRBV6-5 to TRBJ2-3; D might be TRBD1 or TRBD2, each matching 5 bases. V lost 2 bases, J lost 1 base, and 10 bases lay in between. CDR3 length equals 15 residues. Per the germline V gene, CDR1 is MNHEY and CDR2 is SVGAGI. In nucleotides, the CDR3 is TGTGCCAGCAGTTACCGGGGCGGAGGCACAGATACGCAGTATTTT. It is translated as CASSYRGGGTDTQYF.

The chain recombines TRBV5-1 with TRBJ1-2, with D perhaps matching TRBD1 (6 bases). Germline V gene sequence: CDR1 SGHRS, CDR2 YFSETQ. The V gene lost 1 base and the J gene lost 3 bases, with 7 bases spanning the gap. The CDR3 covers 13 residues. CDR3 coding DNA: TGCGCCAGCAGCTTGTCAGGGGACTATGGCTACACCTTC. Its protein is CASSLSGDYGYTF.

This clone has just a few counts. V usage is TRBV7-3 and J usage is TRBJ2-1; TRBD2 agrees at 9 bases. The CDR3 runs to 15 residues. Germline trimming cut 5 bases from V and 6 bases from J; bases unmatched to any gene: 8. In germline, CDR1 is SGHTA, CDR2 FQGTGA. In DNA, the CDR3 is TGTGCCAGCAGCCTGCGGGGGGGCTCCGGCAATGAGCAGTTCTTC. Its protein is CASSLRGGSGNEQFF.

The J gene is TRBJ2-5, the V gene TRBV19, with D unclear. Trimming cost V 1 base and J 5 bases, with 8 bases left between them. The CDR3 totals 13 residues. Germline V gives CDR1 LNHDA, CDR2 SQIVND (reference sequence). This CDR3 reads CASSIGVGETQYF. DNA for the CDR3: TGTGCCAGTAGTATAGGAGTGGGGGAGACCCAGTACTTC.

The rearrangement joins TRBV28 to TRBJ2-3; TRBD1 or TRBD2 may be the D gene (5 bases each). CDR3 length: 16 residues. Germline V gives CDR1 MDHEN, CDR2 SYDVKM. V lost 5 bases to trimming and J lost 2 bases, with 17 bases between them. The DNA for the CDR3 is TGTGCCAGCAGTACCGGGGCCCACGCATTCACAGATACGCAGTATTTT. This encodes CASSTGAHAFTDTQYF.

CDR3 in amino acids: CASTWMPGPYGYTF. For the CDR3, the DNA is TGTGCCAGCACTTGGATGCCAGGCCCCTATGGCTACACCTTC. This chain uses TRBV2 with TRBJ1-2; D not certain. The CDR3 length is 14 residues. Trimming cost V 7 bases and J 4 bases, with 16 bases left between them. The germline V gene has CDR1 SNHLY and CDR2 FYNNEI. Drawing the rest from reference TRBV2 and TRBJ1-2, the complete variable domain is EPEVTQTPSHQVTQMGQEVILRCVPISNHLYFYWYRQILGQKVEFLVSFYNNEISEKSEIFDDQFSVERPDGSNFTLKIRSTKLEDSAMYFCASTWMPGPYGYTFGSGTRLTVV.

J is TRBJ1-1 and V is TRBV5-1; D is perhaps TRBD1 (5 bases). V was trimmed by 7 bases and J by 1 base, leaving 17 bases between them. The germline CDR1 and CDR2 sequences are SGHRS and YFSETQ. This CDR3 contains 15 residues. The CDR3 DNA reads TGCGCCAGCTTACAAGGGGCCTCGCCGAACACTGAAGCTTTCTTT. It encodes CASLQGASPNTEAFF.

CDR3 sequence: CSAERTENTEAFF. Here the CDR3 DNA reads TGCAGCGCCGAACGGACAGAGAACACTGAAGCTTTCTTT. The chain has TRBV29-1 and TRBJ1-1; TRBD1 is a possible D gene (6 bases). The germline V gene has CDR1 SQVTM and CDR2 ANQGSEA. The CDR3 covers 13 residues. V gave up 7 bases and J gave up 1 base, with 13 bases separating them. The full variable domain, with the rest looked up from reference TRBV29-1 and TRBJ1-1, is SAVISQKPSRDICQRGTSLTIQCQVDSQVTMMFWYRQQPGQSLTLIATANQGSEATYESGFVIDKFPISRPNLTFSTLTVSNMSPEDSSIYLCSAERTENTEAFFGQGTRLTVV.

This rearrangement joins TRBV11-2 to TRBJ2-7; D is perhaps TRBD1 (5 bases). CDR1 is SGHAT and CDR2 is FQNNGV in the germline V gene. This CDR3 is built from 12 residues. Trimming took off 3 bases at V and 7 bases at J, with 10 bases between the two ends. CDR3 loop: CASSFPGREQYF. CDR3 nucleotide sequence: TGTGCCAGCAGCTTCCCAGGGCGGGAGCAGTACTTC.

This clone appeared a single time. As DNA, the CDR3 is TGCGCCAGCCGTTCCGGGACATCTTCTCTTGAAAAACTGTTTTTT. It encodes CASRSGTSSLEKLFF. The chain links TRBV5-1 to TRBJ1-4; D might be TRBD1 (6 bases). Germline CDR1 reads SGHRS; CDR2 reads YFSETQ. Trimming cost V 7 bases and J 7 bases, with 20 bases left between them. This CDR3 contains 15 residues.

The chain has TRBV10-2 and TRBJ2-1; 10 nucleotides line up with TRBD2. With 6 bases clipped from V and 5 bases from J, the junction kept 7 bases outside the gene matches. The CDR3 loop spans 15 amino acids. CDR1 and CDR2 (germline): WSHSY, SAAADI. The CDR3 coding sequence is TGCGCCAGCAGAAAAAAGCGGGGGGGCGACAATGAGCAGTTCTTC. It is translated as CASRKKRGGDNEQFF.

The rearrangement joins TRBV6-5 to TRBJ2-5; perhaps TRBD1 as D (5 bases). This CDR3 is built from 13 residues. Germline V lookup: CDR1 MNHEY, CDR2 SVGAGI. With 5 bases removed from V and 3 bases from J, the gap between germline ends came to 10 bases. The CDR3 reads CASSRDREETQYF. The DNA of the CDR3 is TGTGCCAGCAGTCGAGACAGAGAAGAGACCCAGTACTTC.

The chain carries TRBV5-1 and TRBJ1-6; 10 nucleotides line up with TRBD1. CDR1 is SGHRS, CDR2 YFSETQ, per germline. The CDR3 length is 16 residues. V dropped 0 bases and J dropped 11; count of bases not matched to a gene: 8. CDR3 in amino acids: CASSLAGGTGATPLHF. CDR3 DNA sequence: TGCGCCAGCAGCTTGGCCGGGGGGACAGGGGCAACACCCCTCCACTTT.

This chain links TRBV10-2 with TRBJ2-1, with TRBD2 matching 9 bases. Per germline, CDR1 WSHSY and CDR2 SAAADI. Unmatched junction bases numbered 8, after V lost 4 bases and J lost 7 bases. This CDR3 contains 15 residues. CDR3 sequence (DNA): TGCGCCAGCAGTGCTTCCCTAGCGGGGTATAATGAGCAGTTCTTC. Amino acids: CASSASLAGYNEQFF.

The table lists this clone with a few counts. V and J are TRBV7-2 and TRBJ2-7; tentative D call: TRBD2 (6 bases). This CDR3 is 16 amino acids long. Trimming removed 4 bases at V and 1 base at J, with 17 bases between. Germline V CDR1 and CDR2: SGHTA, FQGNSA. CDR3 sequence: CASSSYVPAGSYEQYF. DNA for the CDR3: TGTGCCAGCAGCTCCTACGTGCCAGCGGGTTCCTACGAGCAGTACTTC.

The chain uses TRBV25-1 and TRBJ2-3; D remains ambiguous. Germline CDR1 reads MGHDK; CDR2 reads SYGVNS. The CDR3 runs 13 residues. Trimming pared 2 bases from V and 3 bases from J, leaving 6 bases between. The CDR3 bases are TGTGCCAGCAGTGAAATGGGGACAGATACGCAGTATTTT. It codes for CASSEMGTDTQYF.

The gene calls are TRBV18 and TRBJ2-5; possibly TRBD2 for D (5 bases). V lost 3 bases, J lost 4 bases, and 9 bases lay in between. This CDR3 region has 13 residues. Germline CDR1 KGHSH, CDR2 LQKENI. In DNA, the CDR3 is TGTGCCAGCTCACCGGGCGCGGGAGAGACCCAGTACTTC. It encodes CASSPGAGETQYF.

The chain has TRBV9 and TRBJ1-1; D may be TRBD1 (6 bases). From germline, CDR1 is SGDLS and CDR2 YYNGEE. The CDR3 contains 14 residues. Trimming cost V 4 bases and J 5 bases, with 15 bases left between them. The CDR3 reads CASSPRQGKTEAFF. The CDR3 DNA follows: TGTGCCAGCAGCCCCCGGCAGGGGAAGACTGAAGCTTTCTTT.

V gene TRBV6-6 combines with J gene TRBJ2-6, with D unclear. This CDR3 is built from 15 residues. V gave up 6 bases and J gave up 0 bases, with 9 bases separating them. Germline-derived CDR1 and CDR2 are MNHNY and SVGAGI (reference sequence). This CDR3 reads CASSSPGSGANVLTF. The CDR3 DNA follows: TGTGCCAGCAGCTCCCCGGGCTCTGGGGCCAACGTCCTGACTTTC.

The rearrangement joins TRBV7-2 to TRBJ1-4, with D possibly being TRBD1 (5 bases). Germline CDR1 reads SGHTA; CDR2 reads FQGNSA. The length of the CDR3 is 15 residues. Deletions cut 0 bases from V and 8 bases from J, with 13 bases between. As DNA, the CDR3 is TGTGCCAGCAGCTTAGCACGAGGGGAGAACGAAAAACTGTTTTTT. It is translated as CASSLARGENEKLFF.

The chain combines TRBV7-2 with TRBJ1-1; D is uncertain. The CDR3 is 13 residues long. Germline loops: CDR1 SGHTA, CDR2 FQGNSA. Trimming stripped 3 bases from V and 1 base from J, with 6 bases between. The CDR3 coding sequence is TGTGCCAGCAGCTTCTCACAGAACACTGAAGCTTTCTTT. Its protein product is CASSFSQNTEAFF.

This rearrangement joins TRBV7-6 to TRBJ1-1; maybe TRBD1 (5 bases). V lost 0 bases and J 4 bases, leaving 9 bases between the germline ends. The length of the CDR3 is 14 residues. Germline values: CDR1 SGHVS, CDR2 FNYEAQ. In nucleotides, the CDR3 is TGTGCCAGCAGCTTAGCAATGGGGGGCACTGAAGCTTTCTTT. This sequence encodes CASSLAMGGTEAFF.

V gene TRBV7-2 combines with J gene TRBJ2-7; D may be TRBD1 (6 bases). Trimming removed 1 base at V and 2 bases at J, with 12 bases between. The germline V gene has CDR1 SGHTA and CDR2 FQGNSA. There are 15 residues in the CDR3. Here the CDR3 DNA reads TGTGCCAGCAGCTTAGGGGGCCCAGGGGCCTACGAGCAGTACTTC. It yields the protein CASSLGGPGAYEQYF. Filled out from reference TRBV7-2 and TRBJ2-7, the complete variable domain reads GAGVSQSPSNKVTEKGKDVELRCDPISGHTALYWYRQSLGQGLEFLIYFQGNSAPDKSGLPSDRFSAERTGGSVSTLTIQRTQQEDSAVYLCASSLGGPGAYEQYFGPGTRLTVT.

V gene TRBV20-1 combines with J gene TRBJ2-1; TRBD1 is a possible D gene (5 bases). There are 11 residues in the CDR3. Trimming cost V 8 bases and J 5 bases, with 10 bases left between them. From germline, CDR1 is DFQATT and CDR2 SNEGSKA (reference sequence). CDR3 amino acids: CSLQGNNEQFF. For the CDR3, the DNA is TGCAGTCTCCAGGGCAACAATGAGCAGTTCTTC.

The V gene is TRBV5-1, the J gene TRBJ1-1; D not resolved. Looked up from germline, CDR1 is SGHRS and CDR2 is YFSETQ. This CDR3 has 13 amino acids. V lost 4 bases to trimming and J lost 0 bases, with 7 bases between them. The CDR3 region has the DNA TGCGCCAGCAGCGAGGCCATGAACACTGAAGCTTTCTTT. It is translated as CASSEAMNTEAFF.

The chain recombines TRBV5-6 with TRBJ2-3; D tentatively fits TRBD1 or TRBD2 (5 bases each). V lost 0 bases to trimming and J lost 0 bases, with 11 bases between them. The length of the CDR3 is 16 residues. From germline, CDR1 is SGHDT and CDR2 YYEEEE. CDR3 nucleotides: TGTGCCAGCAGCTTGGTTGGGGACGCTAGCACAGATACGCAGTATTTT. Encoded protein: CASSLVGDASTDTQYF.

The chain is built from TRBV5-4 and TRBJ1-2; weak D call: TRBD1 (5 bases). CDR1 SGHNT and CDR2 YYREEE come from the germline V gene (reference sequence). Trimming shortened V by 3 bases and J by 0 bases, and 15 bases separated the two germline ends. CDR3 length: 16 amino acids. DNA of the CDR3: TGTGCCAGCAGCTCGATTTTGGACAAAGCTAACTATGGCTACACCTTC. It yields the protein CASSSILDKANYGYTF.